This T cell receptor beta chain comes out of a study of cytomegalovirus exposure and HLA in healthy donors (dated by TCRdb to 2017 to 2019). With respect to the entire study: According to an earlier analysis of 450 to 650 of the donors, about 179 million T cells yielded over 100 million unique TCR beta sequences and 276 Gb of sequence data. All discovery cohort repertoires had been generated using a single sequencing platform. An early release that covered 640 HLA-typed donors contained approximately 290 gigabases of sequencing data and about 93 million unique TCR sequences. Both class I and class II loci were covered by HLA typing, at four-digit resolution. Typing coverage differed by locus: A, B, C, DRB1 and DQB1 were typed in roughly 629-630 donors, DQA1 in about 550, DPA1 in 606, and DPB1 in roughly 470. The later analysis used no new phenotypic data to find candidate immune exposures, relying instead on TCR beta sequences and their occurrence across donors. In an earlier analysis of 550 to 700 of the donors, high-throughput TCR beta sequencing was used to judge whether each TCR beta V gene segment behaved as functional or pseudogenic. Among roughly 400 genotyped donors of the cohort, an average of approximately 220,000 unique TCR beta nucleotide sequences was sequenced per donor, of which about 19% were non-productive. In a later analysis, previously published TCR beta repertoires from 600 to 850 donors were re-analyzed and high-resolution HLA genotyping was added so that TCR occurrence patterns could be studied. The study aimed to test whether cataloging public T cell receptors could reveal signatures of past pathogen exposure. To predict cytomegalovirus infection status, the study brought together high-throughput TCR immunosequencing, statistical association of individual TCRs with disease status, and machine learning. In addition to the first cohort of approximately 670 subjects, a separate validation cohort of some 120 different subjects was used. The genetic ancestry cluster associated with self-reported Caucasian donors included 80% to 90% of the approximately 410 genotyped donors. Because of strong linkage in the cohort, roughly five DR-DQ haplotypes were treated as single units for association and clustering. The T cell repertoires of under 750 subjects were profiled by immunosequencing and related to cytomegalovirus serostatus. Donor age, sex, ethnicity and CMV serostatus were compiled alongside the repertoire data. A later genetic analysis took genome-wide SNP genotypes for about 55% of the 666 donors and used that subset as a discovery cohort. Overall study outcomes, separate from this receptor: Sequencing depth was assumed to be roughly uniform across donors in the presence/absence analyses, though that assumption may not hold. A few of the identified cytomegalovirus-associated TCR beta chains were confirmed in vitro to be specific for cytomegalovirus antigens. In the study, about 150 TCR beta chains were listed as associated with cytomegalovirus. Because counts were too low, some 17 rarely observed V segments, including chromosome 9 orphons, were excluded from the earlier analysis of 500 to 700 of the donors. Specific HLA alleles were associated with 16,951 TCR beta sequences at a false discovery rate of 0.05 in a later analysis. In an earlier analysis of about 540 of the donors, most TCR beta V segments were observed in productive rearrangements about 90% or about 30% of the time, broadly matching IMGT annotations. According to a later genetic analysis, donors in an Asian-associated ancestry cluster had fewer N-insertions in productive TCRs than the approximately 700-donor mean. Some IMGT-functional V segments, including TRBV6-2 and TRBV6-3, could not be told apart with the 87-base-pair reads, so those segments were excluded. Linkage disequilibrium might explain the correlated functional status among segregating V segments, but an unknown experimental factor could not be ruled out. In a later analysis, the rate of TCR association differed among HLA loci, with DRB1 alleles having the most associated TCRs and HLA-C alleles having the fewest. A cluster of highly shared sequence variants was judged likely to represent a technical artifact of the sequencing pipeline. The only immune exposure information available for the cohort was CMV serostatus. Most TCR sequences were seen in very few donors, while some public TCRs were found in many individuals. Strong co-occurrence of HLA alleles, especially DR and DQ, made assigning TCR associations to individual alleles difficult. The authors suggested that the approach could potentially be generalized to other disease states and immunological phenotypes. Only TCR beta chains were sequenced in this cohort, and the absence of alpha or paired-chain data limited detectable features. Several of the top co-occurrence clusters appeared to be linked to parvovirus B19, influenza, CMV and Epstein-Barr virus, according to a later analysis. HLA typing was unavailable for some donors at each locus, so association tests used only the typed subset. The classifier was reported to diagnose cytomegalovirus status with high specificity and sensitivity in both the original cohort and the validation cohort. A further reported finding was that TCR beta sequences accurately predicted the HLA-A and HLA-B alleles for most subjects in the first cohort. In a later analysis, most CMV-associated TCR beta chains were found to appear HLA-restricted, with HLA associations seemingly driven largely by CMV exposure. A later genetic analysis associated a missense DCLRE1C variant with V-gene and J-gene trimming of TCR beta chains, and an independent cohort replicated the association. A later analysis found that HLA-associated TCR beta chains were more clonally expanded and had lower generation probabilities than equally common non-associated chains.

The library was obtained by the immunoSEQ multiplex PCR assay. For the multiplex PCR, a mixture combining 60 forward primers for TCR Vbeta segments and 13 reverse primers for TCR Jbeta segments was used. The CDR3 region of rearranged TCR beta genes was amplified from genomic DNA with a multiplex PCR assay. The Illumina HiSeq System was used to sequence the amplified TCR beta libraries as 87-base-pair reads. In the source study's methods: In a later analysis, roughly 80 million unique TCR beta chains were counted across the 500 to 700 repertoires, and approximately 9.9 million of these chains were shared by at least two donors. Raw reads were error-corrected and collapsed into unique sequences with a nearest-neighbor algorithm that merged closely related sequences to remove PCR and sequencing errors. Alignment of CDR3 sequences to IMGT reference sequences was used to assign V, D and J gene segments. For a sequence to be retained, a match of at least six nucleotides was required to both a V gene segment and a J gene segment. Rearrangements were classified as productive when the CDR3 lacked stop codons and remained in frame with V and J, and all other rearrangements were classified as non-productive. Following IMGT convention, CDR3 was defined as the stretch from the second conserved V-encoded cysteine up to the conserved J-encoded phenylalanine. The earlier analysis of roughly 590 of the donors excluded sequences that lacked an unambiguous match to a single V gene segment. In an earlier analysis of roughly 500 of the donors, V segments were called functional above 56.7% productive rearrangements and were called segregating when the between-donor standard deviation exceeded 5%. A statistical classification framework was built for diagnosing cytomegalovirus status from the catalog of TCR beta chain sequences. In a later analysis, V and J genes were assigned by comparing TCR nucleotide sequences against IMGT/GENE-DB human TR gene sequences. The TCRdist pipeline was used in a later analysis to assign CDR3 sequences and most-parsimonious VDJ recombination scenarios. A later analysis defined each TCR beta chain by its CDR3 amino acid sequence plus V-gene family, and excluded reads lacking a unique V-gene family. To address suspected cross-contamination and a sequencing artifact, a later analysis removed approximately 590 highly shared, low-generation-probability nucleotide sequences. A later analysis calculated a clonal expansion index for each public chain from normalized within-repertoire ranks of inferred template counts. Generation probabilities in a later analysis came from a VDJ recombination model fitted to out-of-frame rearrangements, and those results were checked against IGoR. In a later analysis, TCR-TCR, TCR-HLA and TCR-CMV co-occurrence was scored with hypergeometric tests, and a repertoire-size bias correction was applied to TCR pairs. False discovery rates were estimated in a later analysis by permuting HLA or CMV assignments 20 times. A later analysis grouped co-occurring TCRs with DBSCAN, adding TCRdist sequence similarity when clustering within HLA-allele-positive subsets. Repertoires with fewer than 30,000 or more than 120,000 public chains, plus five repertoires with anomalous nucleotide sharing, were excluded from co-occurrence clustering. TCRdb mirrors the immuneACCESS table, restricted to in-frame sequences. Some clones are absent from its copies; in checked studies, under half trace to an unresolved V gene, and the reason for the others is unknown. The V and J calls and clone size come from that table; D and trimming were worked out from the DNA. The sample contains 150,000 to 200,000 clones, more than 75% of them found a single time. The top ten clonotypes cover around 2.8% of the sample.

From a lookup of the germline V gene, CDR1 and CDR2 are SGHAT and FQNNGV. The CDR3 measures 14 amino acids from cysteine to phenylalanine. Solely the CDR3 DNA is kept, with 42 bases framed from the first base. After removal of 7 bases from V and 4 bases from J, the junction retains 6 bases not matched to a gene. This clone was detected a few times. Its recognized antigen is unknown. Base qualities are missing; no much larger clone stands one base away. The cohort consisted of 666 healthy bone marrow donors. At the time of sampling, all cohort members were nominally healthy, though unrecorded immune exposures were likely present. The donor was CMV seropositive and was included in the group of 270 or so seropositive cohort members. Every donor gave a peripheral blood sample, and the peripheral blood mononuclear cells from that sample were used for TCR beta sequencing. The Qiagen DNeasy Blood Extraction Kit was used to extract genomic DNA from the blood cell samples.

The TCR sequence derives from a woman between 45 and 60 years old in good health and CMV-seropositive. The source material was PBMCs. This chain joins TRBV11-2 to TRBJ2-1; TRBD2 aligns with 8 central bases. The nucleotide sequence is given as TGTGCCAGCACCACCCCGGGAGGGTACAATGAGCAGTTCTTC. Its protein is CASTTPGGYNEQFF.